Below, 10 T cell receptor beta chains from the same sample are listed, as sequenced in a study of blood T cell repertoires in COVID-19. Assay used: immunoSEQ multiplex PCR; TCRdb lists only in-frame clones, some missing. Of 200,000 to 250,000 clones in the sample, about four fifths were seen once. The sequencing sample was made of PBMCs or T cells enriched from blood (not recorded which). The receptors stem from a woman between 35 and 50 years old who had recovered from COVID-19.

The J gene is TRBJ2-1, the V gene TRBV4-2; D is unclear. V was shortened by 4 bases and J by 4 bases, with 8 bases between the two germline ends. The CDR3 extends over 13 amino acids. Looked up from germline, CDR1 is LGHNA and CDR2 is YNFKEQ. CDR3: CASSRSGYNEQFF. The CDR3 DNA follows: TGTGCCAGCAGCCGATCAGGTTACAATGAGCAGTTCTTC.

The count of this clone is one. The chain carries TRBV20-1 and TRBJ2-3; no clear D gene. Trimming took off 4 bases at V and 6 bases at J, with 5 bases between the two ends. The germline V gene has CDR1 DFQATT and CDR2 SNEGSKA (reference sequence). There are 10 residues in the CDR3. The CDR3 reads CSAIYDTQYF. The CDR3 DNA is TGCAGTGCTATCTACGATACGCAGTATTTT.

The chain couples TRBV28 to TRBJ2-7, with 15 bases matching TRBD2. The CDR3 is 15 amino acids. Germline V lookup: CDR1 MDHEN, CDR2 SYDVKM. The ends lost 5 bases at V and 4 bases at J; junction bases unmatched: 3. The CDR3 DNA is TGTGCCAGCAGTCCCGGGACTAGCGGGAGGTACGAGCAGTACTTC. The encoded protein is CASSPGTSGRYEQYF. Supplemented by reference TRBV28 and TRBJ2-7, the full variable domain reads DVKVTQSSRYLVKRTGEKVFLECVQDMDHENMFWYRQDPGLGLRLIYFSYDVKMKEKGDIPEGYSVSREKKERFSLILESASTNQTSMYLCASSPGTSGRYEQYFGPGTRLTVT.

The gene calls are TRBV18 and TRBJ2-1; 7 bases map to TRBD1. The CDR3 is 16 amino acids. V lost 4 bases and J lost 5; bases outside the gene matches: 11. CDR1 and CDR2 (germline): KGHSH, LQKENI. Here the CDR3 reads CASSQQGGPPHNEQFF. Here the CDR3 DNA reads TGTGCCAGCTCACAACAAGGGGGCCCACCCCACAATGAGCAGTTCTTC.

CDR3 DNA sequence: TGTGCCAGCAGCCTCGATACAGGGTTGGGCCAGCCCCAGCATTTT. This encodes CASSLDTGLGQPQHF. The chain is built from TRBV11-2 and TRBJ1-5; a weak D match, TRBD1 (6 bases). The CDR3 totals 15 residues. V was clipped by 5 bases and J by 7 bases, with 18 bases between them. Germline V gives CDR1 SGHAT, CDR2 FQNNGV.

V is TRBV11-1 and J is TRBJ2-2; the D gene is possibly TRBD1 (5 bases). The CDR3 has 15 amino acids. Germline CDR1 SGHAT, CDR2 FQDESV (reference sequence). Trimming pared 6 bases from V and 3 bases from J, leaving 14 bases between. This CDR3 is CASRHLTEDTGELFF. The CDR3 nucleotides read TGTGCCAGCAGGCACCTGACAGAGGACACCGGGGAGCTGTTTTTT.

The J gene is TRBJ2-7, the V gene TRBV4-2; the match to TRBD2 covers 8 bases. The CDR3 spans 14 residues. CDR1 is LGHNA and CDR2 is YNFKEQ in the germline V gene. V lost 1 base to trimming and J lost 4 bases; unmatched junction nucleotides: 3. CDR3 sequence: CASSQGREGYEQYF. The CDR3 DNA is TGTGCCAGCAGCCAAGGCCGGGAGGGGTACGAGCAGTACTTC.

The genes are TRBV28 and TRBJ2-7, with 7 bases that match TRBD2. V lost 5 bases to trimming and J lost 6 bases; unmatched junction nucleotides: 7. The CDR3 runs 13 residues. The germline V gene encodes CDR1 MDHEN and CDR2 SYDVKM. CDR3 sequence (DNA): TGTGCCAGCAGTCCCTCACTAGCGTTCGAGCAGTACTTC. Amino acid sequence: CASSPSLAFEQYF.

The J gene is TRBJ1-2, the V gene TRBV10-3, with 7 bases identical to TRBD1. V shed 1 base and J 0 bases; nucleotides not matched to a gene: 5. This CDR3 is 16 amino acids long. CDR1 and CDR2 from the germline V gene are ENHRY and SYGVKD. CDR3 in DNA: TGTGCCATCAGTGAGTTCGGGACAGTTGCTAACTATGGCTACACCTTC. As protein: CAISEFGTVANYGYTF.

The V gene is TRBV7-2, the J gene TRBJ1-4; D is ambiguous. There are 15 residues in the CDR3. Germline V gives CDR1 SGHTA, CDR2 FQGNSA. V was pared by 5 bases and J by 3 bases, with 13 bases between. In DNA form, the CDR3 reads TGTGCCAGCAGCCCCCGGGGATGGGCTAATGAAAAACTGTTTTTT. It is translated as CASSPRGWANEKLFF.